These 26 T cell receptor beta chains originate from one sample sequenced in a study of beta chain features in type 1 diabetes. Expressed TCRB transcripts got sequenced, as all isolated RNA was reverse transcribed. Profiling relied on immunoSEQ multiplex PCR, and the TCRdb table lists in-frame clones only, not all of them. The repertoire consists of hundreds of thousands of clones, with roughly 31% occurring once and the leading ten covering roughly 0.06%. Specimen: naive CD4+ T cells from blood. The source is a man younger than 30 in good health.

The chain couples TRBV7-9 to TRBJ2-1; no reliable D call. Trimming removed 6 bases from V and 7 bases from J, with 7 bases in between. This CDR3 spans 11 amino acids. Germline loops: CDR1 SEHNR, CDR2 FQNEAQ (reference sequence). CDR3: CASRIKNEQFF. The CDR3, as DNA: TGTGCCAGCAGAATAAAGAATGAGCAGTTCTTC. Variable domain in full (rest from reference TRBV7-9 and TRBJ2-1): DTGVSQNPRHKITKRGQNVTFRCDPISEHNRLYWYRQTLGQGPEFLTYFQNEAQLEKSRLLSDRFSAERPKGSFSTLEIQRTEQGDSAMYLCASRIKNEQFFGPGTRLTVL.

A few counts support this clone. CDR3 nucleotides: TGCAGCGTTATGGGGGCTAGCGGGAAAAGCACAGATACGCAGTATTTT. Translating it yields CSVMGASGKSTDTQYF. The rearrangement joins TRBV29-1 to TRBJ2-3; TRBD2 matches at 9 bases. CDR3 length: 16 amino acids. Germline V gene sequence: CDR1 SQVTM, CDR2 ANQGSEA. J lost 0 bases, V lost 5 bases, and 9 bases had no gene match.

This rearrangement joins TRBV29-1 to TRBJ1-2; weak D call: TRBD1 (5 bases). Trimming took 7 bases from V and 6 from J, leaving 15 bases between them. CDR1 SQVTM and CDR2 ANQGSEA come from the germline V gene. The CDR3 is made up of 12 amino acids. This CDR3 is CSGGTEGHGYTF. DNA of the CDR3: TGCAGCGGCGGAACAGAGGGACATGGCTACACCTTC.

This clone turned up a few times. V is TRBV7-3 and J is TRBJ2-2, with D perhaps assigned TRBD1 or TRBD2 (5 bases each). V was pared by 5 bases and J by 4 bases, with 11 bases between. There are 14 residues in the CDR3. Germline CDR1 is SGHTA and CDR2 is FQGTGA. CDR3: CASSQWDGTGELFF. CDR3 DNA sequence: TGTGCCAGCAGCCAATGGGACGGCACCGGGGAGCTGTTTTTT.

This rearrangement joins TRBV13 to TRBJ1-2; D not certain. CDR1 PRHDT and CDR2 FYEKMQ come from the germline V gene (reference sequence). V was clipped by 5 bases and J by 0 bases, with 10 bases between them. CDR3 length: 14 residues. The CDR3 nucleotides are TGTGCCAGCAGCGTTGGGGAGACTAACTATGGCTACACCTTC. Translation gives CASSVGETNYGYTF.

The rearrangement uses TRBV30 and TRBJ1-4; D is ambiguous. Trimming stripped 3 bases from V and 5 bases from J, with 10 bases between. Germline V gives CDR1 GTSNPN, CDR2 SVGIG (reference sequence). The CDR3 spans 13 residues. CDR3 amino acids: CAWSGSLNEKLFF. CDR3 sequence (DNA): TGTGCCTGGAGCGGGTCCCTGAATGAAAAACTGTTTTTT.

The genes are TRBV5-6 and TRBJ1-4; D gene unclear. This CDR3 has 14 residues. Trimming removed 2 bases at V and 5 bases at J, with 10 bases between. Germline CDR1 and CDR2: SGHDT and YYEEEE. CDR3 in amino acids: CASSFTGRNEKLFF. The CDR3 nucleotides read TGTGCCAGCAGCTTTACGGGTAGAAATGAAAAACTGTTTTTT. Full variable domain (remainder filled in from reference TRBV5-6 and TRBJ1-4): DAGVTQSPTHLIKTRGQQVTLRCSPKSGHDTVSWYQQALGQGPQFIFQYYEEEERQRGNFPDRFSGHQFPNYSSELNVNALLLGDSALYLCASSFTGRNEKLFFGSGTQLSVL.

The chain is built from TRBV10-3 and TRBJ1-2, with 8 bases aligning to TRBD1. Trimming at V came to 11 bases and at J to 4 bases, leaving 9 bases not matched to a gene. Germline-derived CDR1 and CDR2 are ENHRY and SYGVKD. There are 13 residues in the CDR3. In DNA, the CDR3 is TGTGCCGCAACTGAGGACAGGGTCTATGGCTACACCTTC. Translation: CAATEDRVYGYTF.

The chain is built from TRBV4-3 and TRBJ1-2; a weak D match, TRBD1 (5 bases). The V gene lost 4 bases and the J gene lost 2 bases, with 14 bases spanning the gap. CDR1 and CDR2 (germline): LGHNA, YSLEER. This CDR3 contains 15 residues. CDR3 nucleotides: TGCGCCAGCAGCCCATTTGGGGCAGGGAACTATGGCTACACCTTC. This encodes CASSPFGAGNYGYTF.

This clone was found a few times. The chain joins TRBV9 to TRBJ2-1, with D tentatively TRBD2 (5 bases). The length of the CDR3 is 15 residues. The germline V gene has CDR1 SGDLS and CDR2 YYNGEE. V shed 6 bases and J shed 1 base, with 14 bases lying between them. CDR3 sequence (DNA): TGTGCCAGCAACTTTGAGGGCCTATCCTACAATGAGCAGTTCTTC. Translated, it gives CASNFEGLSYNEQFF.

CDR3 bases: TGTGCCAGCAGTCCGGTGGACATGAACACTGAAGCTTTCTTT. Translating it yields CASSPVDMNTEAFF. The chain carries TRBV2 and TRBJ1-1; tentative D call: TRBD1 (5 bases). Trimming left V 5 bases short and J 0 bases short, with 10 bases between. The CDR3 runs to 14 residues. Germline CDR1 is SNHLY and CDR2 is FYNNEI.

The chain has TRBV7-2 and TRBJ2-1; a weak D match, TRBD1 (6 bases). Germline V gives CDR1 SGHTA, CDR2 FQGNSA. This CDR3 has 14 residues. V dropped 5 bases and J dropped 12 bases, with 20 bases sitting between them. The CDR3 DNA is TGTGCCAGCAGCCGTTATTTACAGGGCGTAGGGCAGTTCTTC. Protein sequence: CASSRYLQGVGQFF.

With regard to this clone: Additional DNA sequences in this sample encode the identical CDR3. The chain is built from TRBV30 and TRBJ2-7, with D uncertain. Trimming removed 5 bases at V and 2 bases at J, with 7 bases between. This CDR3 has 11 amino acids. CDR1 is GTSNPN and CDR2 is SVGIG in the germline V gene (reference sequence). CDR3 residues: CAWGSTYEQYF. The CDR3 coding sequence is TGTGCCTGGGGATCCACCTACGAGCAGTACTTC. Together with reference TRBV30 and TRBJ2-7, the CDR3 gives the full variable domain: SQTIHQWPATLVQPVGSPLSLECTVEGTSNPNLYWYRQAAGRGLQLLFYSVGIGQISSEVPQNLSASRPQDRQFILSSKKLLLSDSGFYLCAWGSTYEQYFGPGTRLTVT.

This chain's CDR3 is CASSLATEPVFGANVLTF. As DNA, the CDR3 is TGTGCCAGCAGCTTGGCAACGGAACCCGTTTTTGGGGCCAACGTCCTGACTTTC. The chain recombines TRBV7-9 with TRBJ2-6; D gene ambiguous. Germline lookup yields CDR1 SEHNR and CDR2 FQNEAQ (reference sequence). The CDR3 loop spans 18 amino acids. Trimming took 3 bases from V and 3 from J, leaving 18 bases between them.

CDR3 loop: CAWGTGVNVPETQYF. The CDR3 DNA sequence: TGTGCCTGGGGGACAGGGGTCAATGTCCCAGAGACCCAGTACTTC. This chain connects TRBV30 to TRBJ2-5, with 10 bases that match TRBD1. The CDR3 spans 15 residues. The V gene's germline CDR1 is GTSNPN and CDR2 SVGIG (reference sequence). V was clipped by 5 bases and J by 4 bases; unmatched bases: 10.

The V gene is TRBV30, the J gene TRBJ1-2; D possibly corresponds to TRBD1 (6 bases). Germline V lookup: CDR1 GTSNPN, CDR2 SVGIG (reference sequence). The CDR3 runs to 15 residues. Deletions cut 5 bases from V and 4 bases from J, with 20 bases between. CDR3 DNA sequence: TGTGCCTGGGGAACTCCCCAAAGGGGGTTCTATGGCTACACCTTC. Its protein product is CAWGTPQRGFYGYTF.

This chain links TRBV4-1 with TRBJ2-7, with D tentatively TRBD2 (5 bases). Trimming stripped 4 bases from V and 0 bases from J, with 16 bases between. The CDR3 length is 16 residues. CDR1 and CDR2 from the germline V gene are MGHRA and YSYEKL. This CDR3 is CASSPGILGSSYEQYF. The CDR3 DNA is TGCGCCAGCAGCCCGGGGATTTTGGGGAGCTCCTACGAGCAGTACTTC.

The rearrangement joins TRBV15 to TRBJ2-3, with D uncertain. Trimming removed 0 bases at V and 2 bases at J, with 12 bases between. Germline V gene data show CDR1 as LNHNV and CDR2 as YYDKDF (reference sequence). The length of the CDR3 is 16 residues. The CDR3, as DNA: TGTGCCACCAGCAGAGATCTTCAGAGGAACACAGATACGCAGTATTTT. It is translated as CATSRDLQRNTDTQYF.

The V and J genes are TRBV28 and TRBJ1-5; D might be TRBD1 (5 bases). V lost 8 bases, J lost 2 bases, and 10 bases lay in between. Germline CDR1 is MDHEN and CDR2 is SYDVKM. The CDR3 is made up of 13 amino acids. The CDR3 bases are TGTGCCAGCTCGCGGGGGGGCAATCAGCCCCAGCATTTT. Translated: CASSRGGNQPQHF.

The chain employs TRBV4-1 and TRBJ2-4; 7 positions agree with TRBD1. The V gene's germline CDR1 is MGHRA and CDR2 YSYEKL. Germline trimming cut 4 bases from V and 0 bases from J; bases unmatched to any gene: 6. The CDR3 spans 16 residues. The CDR3 nucleotides are TGCGCCAGCAGCCCAAGGGACAGCGTAGCCAAAAACATTCAGTACTTC. Translated: CASSPRDSVAKNIQYF.

The V gene is TRBV19, the J gene TRBJ1-1, with a possible D match to TRBD1 (6 bases). This CDR3 is 13 amino acids long. The V and J ends lost 9 bases and 1 base respectively, with 12 bases between them. In germline, CDR1 is LNHDA, CDR2 SQIVND (reference sequence). This CDR3 is CASDMTGNTEAFF. In nucleotides, the CDR3 is TGTGCCAGCGATATGACAGGGAACACTGAAGCTTTCTTT. The entire variable domain, with the rest obtained from reference TRBV19 and TRBJ1-1, is as follows: DGGITQSPKYLFRKEGQNVTLSCEQNLNHDAMYWYRQDPGQGLRLIYYSQIVNDFQKGDIAEGYSVSREKKESFPLTVTSAQKNPTAFYLCASDMTGNTEAFFGQGTRLTVV.

This clone was detected only a few times. Additional DNA sequences in this sample encode the identical CDR3. V usage is TRBV15 and J usage is TRBJ1-5, with D unclear. V was shortened by 0 bases and J by 7 bases, with 4 bases between the two germline ends. This CDR3 has 12 residues. Germline V lookup: CDR1 LNHNV, CDR2 YYDKDF (reference sequence). Here the CDR3 DNA reads TGTGCCACCAGCAGAGATCGCCAGCCCCAGCATTTT. Translating gives CATSRDRQPQHF.

This clone was recorded only once. CDR3 sequence (DNA): TGTGCCAGTCCGGACAGGGGTGACTATGGCTACACCTTC. It is translated as CASPDRGDYGYTF. V and J are TRBV2 and TRBJ1-2; TRBD1 matches at 9 bases. CDR1 SNHLY and CDR2 FYNNEI come from the germline V gene. The CDR3 is 13 amino acids. The ends lost 9 bases at V and 3 bases at J; junction bases unmatched: 5.

This clone was seen a handful of times. Within the sample, other DNA sequences also encode this same CDR3. The chain couples TRBV29-1 to TRBJ1-2; no reliable D call. Germline CDR1 reads SQVTM; CDR2 reads ANQGSEA. The CDR3 is 11 amino acids. V was shortened by 3 bases and J by 8 bases, with 10 bases between the two germline ends. DNA of the CDR3: TGCAGCGTTGATCGGGAGGGAGGCTACACCTTC. As protein: CSVDREGGYTF.

This clone was seen more than once but under ten times. J is TRBJ2-1 and V is TRBV6-6, with D unclear. The CDR3 extends over 14 amino acids. Germline CDR1 and CDR2: MNHNY and SVGAGI (reference sequence). V gave up 4 bases and J gave up 4 bases, with 11 bases separating them. CDR3: CASSLDESYNEQFF. The CDR3 region has the DNA TGTGCCAGCAGTTTGGACGAATCGTACAATGAGCAGTTCTTC.

This clone has a handful of counts. The chain links TRBV29-1 to TRBJ2-1; TRBD2 aligns across 9 bases. Losses at the gene ends were 0 bases for V and 0 bases for J; bases not matched to a gene: 3. CDR1 is SQVTM, CDR2 ANQGSEA, per germline. The CDR3 consists of 16 residues. In DNA, the CDR3 is TGCAGCGTTGAAGATAGCGGGAGAGTCTCCTACAATGAGCAGTTCTTC. Protein: CSVEDSGRVSYNEQFF.